This is a list of T cell receptor beta chains from one sample in a study of OX40 agonist ivuxolimab in advanced cancers. Some clones are missing from TCRdb's copy, which holds only in-frame ones; the method was immunoSEQ multiplex PCR. The table has roughly 70,000 clones, around 85% seen once. Sequenced here: CD4+ or CD8+ T cells sorted from blood, sampled in a trial of the OX40 agonist ivuxolimab. These receptors were collected from an adult with an advanced solid tumor such as melanoma, head and neck, liver or kidney cancer. Both conserved end residues are part of each CDR3. A D gene is named only where the DNA matches it firmly. Clone sizes are given selectively: once, few, many, or a class where the clone is expanded.

V: TRBV6-1; J: TRBJ2-5; D: TRBD1; size: -; DNA: TGTGCCAGCTTTGACGGGACAGGGAAAGAGACCCAGTACTTC; CDR3: CASFDGTGKETQYF
V: TRBV11-1; J: TRBJ2-7; D: -; size: -; DNA: TGTGCCAGCACTCTGCAGAACTCCTACGAGCAGTACTTC; CDR3: CASTLQNSYEQYF
V: TRBV7-2; J: TRBJ2-3; D: -; size: -; DNA: TGTGCCAGCAGCTTAATTTACGGGAGTATGGATACGCAGTATTTT; CDR3: CASSLIYGSMDTQYF
V: TRBV7-2; J: TRBJ2-7; D: -; size: once; DNA: TGTGCCAGCAGCTTAGGGGTAGGGGGAAGAAACGAGCAGTACTTC; CDR3: CASSLGVGGRNEQYF
V: TRBV6-6; J: TRBJ1-2; D: -; size: -; DNA: TGTGCCAGCAGTTACTCGAGGGGGAGTGGCTACACCTTC; CDR3: CASSYSRGSGYTF
V: TRBV11-2; J: TRBJ2-4; D: -; size: -; DNA: TGTGCCAGTGGGAAGGGGTACCCCCGTTTAGCCAAAAACATTCAGTACTTC; CDR3: CASGKGYPRLAKNIQYF
V: TRBV6-6; J: TRBJ1-5; D: -; size: -; DNA: TGTGCCAGCAGTTGGGGGGGGCAGCACAATCAGCCCCAGCATTTT; CDR3: CASSWGGQHNQPQHF
V: TRBV7-6; J: TRBJ2-1; D: -; size: -; DNA: TGTGCCAGCAGCTTAGCCGGGGACTACAATGAGCAGTTCTTC; CDR3: CASSLAGDYNEQFF
V: TRBV18; J: TRBJ2-2; D: TRBD2; size: -; DNA: TGTGCCAGCTCACCACCTGGACTAGCGGAGTTGGAGCTGTTTTTT; CDR3: CASSPPGLAELELFF
V: TRBV5-1; J: TRBJ1-2; D: -; size: -; DNA: TGCGCCAGCAGCTTGGAGGCCGGAACGTACTATGGCTACACCTTC; CDR3: CASSLEAGTYYGYTF
V: TRBV2; J: TRBJ1-1; D: -; size: -; DNA: TGTGCCAGCACCGGCCCTAACAGGGACACTGAAGCTTTCTTT; CDR3: CASTGPNRDTEAFF
V: TRBV5-5; J: TRBJ2-7; D: TRBD1; size: once; DNA: TGTGCCAGCAGCGGGACAGGGAGAACCTACGAGCAGTACTTC; CDR3: CASSGTGRTYEQYF
V: TRBV7-2; J: TRBJ1-1; D: -; size: once; DNA: TGTGCCAGCCGGCTGGGGGCGAACACTGAAGCTTTCTTT; CDR3: CASRLGANTEAFF
V: TRBV5-6; J: TRBJ2-7; D: -; size: -; DNA: TGTGCCAGCAGTCAGGGGTACGAGCAGTACTTC; CDR3: CASSQGYEQYF
V: TRBV5-8; J: TRBJ2-7; D: TRBD1; size: many; DNA: TGTGCCAGCAGCTCACAGGGGTTGACCTACGAGCAGTACTTC; CDR3: CASSSQGLTYEQYF
V: TRBV7-9; J: TRBJ2-3; D: -; size: once; DNA: TGTGCCAGCAGCTTAGCGGGGGGAGAAGATACGCAGTATTTT; CDR3: CASSLAGGEDTQYF
V: TRBV7-2; J: TRBJ2-2; D: -; size: -; DNA: TGTGCCAGCAGTCCAAAGCCATGGGCCGGGGAGCTGTTTTTT; CDR3: CASSPKPWAGELFF
V: TRBV4-2; J: TRBJ2-2; D: TRBD1; size: -; DNA: TGTGCCAGCAGCCAAGGGCCGGGACAGGGGAACACCGGGGAGCTGTTTTTT; CDR3: CASSQGPGQGNTGELFF
V: TRBV7-8; J: TRBJ2-1; D: -; size: -; DNA: TGTGCCAGCAGCTTATCAGGGACCTCCATACGGTTCTTC; CDR3: CASSLSGTSIRFF
V: TRBV5-1; J: TRBJ1-1; D: -; size: once; DNA: TGCGCCAGCAGCTCCTCAGGGAGGTGGACTGAAGCTTTCTTT; CDR3: CASSSSGRWTEAFF
V: TRBV5-4; J: TRBJ2-7; D: -; size: -; DNA: TGTGCCAGCAGCTCAAAGAGCGGGACATCTACCTACGAGCAGTACTTC; CDR3: CASSSKSGTSTYEQYF
V: TRBV7-2; J: TRBJ2-3; D: TRBD2; size: -; DNA: TGTGCCAGCAGCTTTCGACTAGCGGGGGGATCTGCCGCGCAGTATTTT; CDR3: CASSFRLAGGSAAQYF